The following is a T cell receptor beta chain sequence with its context. Its antigen target is currently unknown. Qualities for individual bases were not recorded, and no much larger clone is one base off. The data are from a study of cytomegalovirus exposure and HLA in healthy donors (dated by TCRdb to about 2017). About the investigation overall: In an earlier analysis of approximately 640 of the donors, 276 Gb of sequence data and 90 million to 120 million unique TCR beta sequences from roughly 180 million T cells were reported. HLA typing included class I and class II loci at four-digit resolution. Roughly five DR-DQ haplotypes were handled as single units for association and clustering because linkage in the cohort was strong. The study aimed to test whether cataloging public T cell receptors could reveal signatures of past pathogen exposure. About 320 gigabases of sequencing data and tens of millions of unique TCR sequences were included in an early release covering around 600 HLA-typed donors. The later analysis used no new phenotypic data to find candidate immune exposures, relying instead on TCR beta sequences and their occurrence across donors. All discovery cohort repertoires had been generated using a single sequencing platform. To predict cytomegalovirus infection status, the study combined high-throughput TCR immunosequencing, statistical association of individual TCRs with disease status, and machine learning. On average, around 200,000 unique TCR beta nucleotide sequences were sequenced per donor among 350 to 400 genotyped donors of the cohort, with roughly 18% of those sequences being non-productive. In a later analysis, previously published TCR beta repertoires from 550 to 700 donors were re-analyzed and high-resolution HLA genotyping was added so that TCR occurrence patterns could be studied. The study used immunosequencing to profile the T cell repertoires of approximately 640 subjects and linked those repertoires to cytomegalovirus serostatus. Donor age, sex, ethnicity and CMV serostatus were compiled together with the repertoire data. An earlier analysis of 587 of the donors applied high-throughput TCR beta sequencing to assess whether each TCR beta V gene segment acted as functional or pseudogenic. In addition to the first cohort of approximately 670 subjects, a separate validation cohort of some 120 different subjects was used. In a later genetic analysis, genome-wide SNP genotypes for about three fifths of the roughly 670 donors were used, and that subset was treated as a discovery cohort. The genetic ancestry cluster associated with self-reported Caucasian donors included 65% to 90% of the roughly 390 genotyped donors. Typing coverage differed by locus: A, B, C, DRB1 and DQB1 were typed in about 620-640 donors, DQA1 in about 550, DPA1 in nearly 610, and DPB1 in 400 to 490.

Looking up the germline V gene yields CDR1 MGHDK and CDR2 SYGVNS. The junction shows trimming of 3 bases on V and 10 bases on J, and the gene matches do not reach 6 bases of it. The CDR3 numbers 13 residues from cysteine through phenylalanine. Only the CDR3 DNA stays, 39 bases, in frame from base 1. The cohort was made up of approximately 700 healthy bone marrow donors. Cohort members were all nominally healthy when sampled, although unrecorded immune exposures were likely present. The donor tested CMV seronegative and was one of the 352 seronegative cohort members. Every donor gave a peripheral blood sample, and the peripheral blood mononuclear cells from that sample were used for TCR beta sequencing. The Qiagen DNeasy Blood Extraction Kit was used to extract genomic DNA from the blood cell samples. The library relied on the immunoSEQ multiplex PCR assay. The multiplex PCR relied on a mix of 60 forward primers for TCR Vbeta segments and 13 reverse primers for TCR Jbeta segments. The CDR3 region of rearranged TCR beta genes was amplified from genomic DNA with a multiplex PCR assay. The amplified TCR beta libraries were sequenced on the Illumina HiSeq System as 87-base-pair reads. The source study handled its data this way. In a later analysis, about 80 million unique TCR beta chains were counted across the 690 or so repertoires, and roughly 11 million of these chains were shared by at least two donors. Raw reads were error-corrected and collapsed into unique sequences with a nearest-neighbor algorithm that merged closely related sequences to remove PCR and sequencing errors. CDR3 sequences were aligned to IMGT reference sequences to assign V, D and J gene segments. Each retained sequence needed at least a six-nucleotide match to both a V gene segment and a J gene segment. Rearrangements were classified as productive when the CDR3 lacked stop codons and remained in frame with V and J, and all other rearrangements were classified as non-productive. Following IMGT convention, CDR3 was defined as the stretch from the second conserved V-encoded cysteine to the conserved J-encoded phenylalanine. The earlier analysis of 500 to 650 of the donors excluded any sequence lacking an unambiguous match to a single V gene segment. An earlier analysis of a few hundred of the donors called V segments functional above 56.7% productive rearrangements and segregating when the between-donor standard deviation exceeded 5%. A statistical classification framework was built to diagnose cytomegalovirus status from the catalog of TCR beta chain sequences. V and J gene assignment, in a later analysis, came from comparing TCR nucleotide sequences with IMGT/GENE-DB human TR gene sequences. A later analysis assigned CDR3 sequences and most-parsimonious VDJ recombination scenarios with the TCRdist pipeline. In a later analysis, every TCR beta chain was defined by the combination of its CDR3 amino acid sequence and its V-gene family, and reads without a unique V-gene family were dropped. As a way to deal with suspected cross-contamination and a sequencing artifact, a later analysis dropped nearly 600 nucleotide sequences that were highly shared and had low generation probability. For each public chain, a later analysis derived a clonal expansion index from normalized ranks of inferred template counts within each repertoire. In a later analysis, generation probabilities were computed with a VDJ recombination model fitted to out-of-frame rearrangements, and the resulting probabilities were checked against IGoR. Hypergeometric tests were used in a later analysis to score TCR-TCR, TCR-HLA and TCR-CMV co-occurrence, with a repertoire-size bias correction applied to the TCR pairs. A later analysis estimated false discovery rates by permuting HLA or CMV assignments 20 times. In a later analysis, co-occurring TCRs were grouped using DBSCAN, and TCRdist sequence similarity was added for clustering within HLA-allele-positive subsets. Repertoires with fewer than 30,000 or more than 120,000 public chains were left out of co-occurrence clustering, as were about 5 repertoires with anomalous nucleotide sharing. In TCRdb, the immuneACCESS table is reduced to in-frame sequences with V and J assigned. These tables do not hold every clone; where another copy was compared, an unresolved V gene accounts for under half, and the others remain unexplained. The DNA was the basis for D and trimming; V, J and clone size are from that table. The sample table lists some 150,000 clones, roughly 80% of them with a count of one. About 4.5% of the sample lies in the top ten.

Overall study results and their limits: Most CMV-associated TCR beta chains appeared to be HLA-restricted in a later analysis, and the HLA associations seemed to be driven largely by CMV exposure. In a later genetic analysis, a missense DCLRE1C variant was associated with V-gene and J-gene trimming of TCR beta chains, and the association was replicated in an independent cohort. The presence/absence analyses assumed that sequencing depth was roughly uniform across donors, and that assumption may not be true. Because some donors lacked HLA typing at each locus, the association tests relied only on the typed subset. Only TCR beta chains were sequenced in this cohort, and the absence of alpha or paired-chain data limited detectable features. A further reported finding was that TCR beta sequences accurately predicted the HLA-A and HLA-B alleles for most subjects in the first cohort. A total of roughly 160 TCR beta chains were listed by the study as associated with cytomegalovirus. In both the original and validation cohorts, the classifier was reported to diagnose cytomegalovirus status with high specificity and sensitivity. A later analysis reported that several top co-occurrence clusters appeared linked to parvovirus B19, influenza, CMV and Epstein-Barr virus. In a later analysis, HLA-associated TCR beta chains showed more clonal expansion and lower generation probabilities than non-associated chains that were equally common. It was suggested by the authors that the approach could potentially be generalized to other disease states and immunological phenotypes. Assigning TCR associations to individual alleles was difficult when HLA alleles, especially DR and DQ, strongly co-occurred. The 87-base-pair reads could not distinguish some IMGT-functional V segments, including TRBV6-2 and TRBV6-3, so those segments were excluded. In a later genetic analysis, fewer N-insertions in productive TCRs were reported among donors in an Asian-associated ancestry cluster than the roughly 700-donor mean. Broadly in line with IMGT annotations, most TCR beta V segments showed up in productive rearrangements about 90% or about 30% of the time in an earlier analysis of roughly 590 of the donors. Most TCR sequences were observed very rarely across donors, whereas some public TCRs were present in many individuals. Because counts were too low, about 17 rarely observed V segments, including chromosome 9 orphons, were excluded from the earlier analysis of 587 of the donors. A later analysis associated about 17,000 TCR beta sequences with specific HLA alleles at a false discovery rate of 0.05. Correlated functional status among segregating V segments might be attributable to linkage disequilibrium, but an unknown experimental factor could not be ruled out. A few of the identified cytomegalovirus-associated TCR beta chains were confirmed in vitro to be specific for cytomegalovirus antigens. The only immune exposure information available for the cohort was CMV serostatus. A group of highly shared sequence variants was considered likely to be a technical artifact of the sequencing pipeline. According to a later analysis, TCR association rates differed among HLA loci, with DRB1 alleles showing the most associated TCRs and HLA-C alleles showing the fewest.

The chain joins TRBV25-1 to TRBJ2-1; the central 7 bases match TRBD2. The source is a man aged 35-49 years in good health and CMV-seronegative. Sequencing was performed on PBMCs. The nucleotides are TGTGCCAGCAGTGAGCTCGGGGGGTCCGAGCAGTTCTTC. This yields the protein CASSELGGSEQFF.